This T cell receptor beta chain was observed in a study of cytomegalovirus exposure and HLA in healthy donors. Background on the study: Later analysis reported that the roughly 130 validation repertoires shared the platform of the roughly 670 first-cohort repertoires.

Points on this clone: The antigen remains unidentified.

Study findings and constraints: Most TCRs appeared rarely, but some public TCRs recurred in many donors.

The length of the CDR3 is 13 residues. Germline V gives CDR1 MNHEY, CDR2 SVGAGI. Trimming took 7 bases from V and 4 from J, leaving 10 bases between them. Only in-frame clones appear in the TCRdb table, and some are missing; sequencing was by immunoSEQ multiplex PCR. In the table there are 160,000 or so clones, approximately 90% of which are singletons. The clonotype comes from a woman in her 30s in good health and CMV-seronegative. What was sequenced was PBMCs. The V and J genes are TRBV6-5 and TRBJ1-4, with a possible D match to TRBD1 (5 bases). CDR3 bases: TGTGCCAGCAAAAGGGGCCTTAATGAAAAACTGTTTTTT. Protein product: CASKRGLNEKLFF.